A selection of T cell receptor beta chains follows, all from one sample in a study of beta chain features in type 1 diabetes. Generated by immunoSEQ multiplex PCR, the TCRdb table keeps only in-frame clones and is missing some. Of over 150,000 clones in the sample, about 8.1% were seen once. Specimen: central memory CD4+ T cells from blood. These receptors all come from a woman aged 18-35 years with type 1 diabetes. Both conserved end residues are part of each CDR3. Each record gives: J gene, V gene, D gene, clone size, CDR3 DNA, CDR3 protein. The D gene is left open where the match is weak. Size is omitted from some rows. Given values are once, few, many or a class for expanded clones.

TRBJ1-2	TRBV15	.	few	TGTGCCACCAGCAGAGACGGGAACTATGGCTACACCTTC	CATSRDGNYGYTF
TRBJ2-7	TRBV27	TRBD1	few	TGTGCCAGCAGTGGCCGCAGGGGGCCCAACTACTACGAGCAGTACTTC	CASSGRRGPNYYEQYF
TRBJ2-5	TRBV7-2	TRBD2	few	TGTGCCAGCAGCTTAGTTTCGTCGACTAGCGTGGAGACCCAGTACTTC	CASSLVSSTSVETQYF
TRBJ2-5	TRBV7-3	TRBD2	many	TGTGCCAGCGCTAGCGGGGCGGGAGAGACCCAGTACTTC	CASASGAGETQYF
TRBJ2-7	TRBV28	TRBD2	.	TGTGCCAGCAGGGCGGGGGGGAGCTCCTACGAGCAGTACTTC	CASRAGGSSYEQYF
TRBJ1-2	TRBV5-1	TRBD1	.	TGCGCCAGCAGCTATGGGACAGGGACTCACTATGGCTACACCTTC	CASSYGTGTHYGYTF
TRBJ2-5	TRBV10-3	.	few	TGTGCCATCAGTGATAAGAGTAGGACACTCGAGACCCAGTACTTC	CAISDKSRTLETQYF
TRBJ1-2	TRBV6-5	TRBD1	.	TGTGCCAGCAGTTACTCGACAGGGAATGGCTACACCTTC	CASSYSTGNGYTF
TRBJ1-1	TRBV30	.	.	TGTGCCTGGAAATGGAGGGCTGAAGCTTTCTTT	CAWKWRAEAFF
TRBJ1-2	TRBV7-9	.	.	TGTGCCAGCAGCCAATGGCGGGGCTATGGCTACACCTTC	CASSQWRGYGYTF
TRBJ2-7	TRBV19	TRBD2	.	TGTGCCAGCCTCCAGGGGAGCGGGAGATTCTACGAGCAGTACTTC	CASLQGSGRFYEQYF
TRBJ2-7	TRBV7-9	.	few	TGTGCCAGCAGCTTAGGAACAGGGTCCTACGAGCAGTACTTC	CASSLGTGSYEQYF
TRBJ2-3	TRBV28	TRBD2	.	TGTGCCAGCAGTTTAGACCGAGCGGGAGGGCCCGGCACAGATACGCAGTATTTT	CASSLDRAGGPGTDTQYF
TRBJ1-6	TRBV6-6	.	.	TGTGCCAGCAGACCCGGGAATGGGTCACCCCTCCACTTT	CASRPGNGSPLHF
TRBJ2-7	TRBV6-6	.	.	TGTGCCAGCAGTTCGGTCAGGGACTACGAGCAGTACTTC	CASSSVRDYEQYF
TRBJ2-3	TRBV5-1	TRBD2	.	TGCGCCAGCAGCTCTTCTAGCGGGGGGTTGCTAGATACGCAGTATTTT	CASSSSSGGLLDTQYF